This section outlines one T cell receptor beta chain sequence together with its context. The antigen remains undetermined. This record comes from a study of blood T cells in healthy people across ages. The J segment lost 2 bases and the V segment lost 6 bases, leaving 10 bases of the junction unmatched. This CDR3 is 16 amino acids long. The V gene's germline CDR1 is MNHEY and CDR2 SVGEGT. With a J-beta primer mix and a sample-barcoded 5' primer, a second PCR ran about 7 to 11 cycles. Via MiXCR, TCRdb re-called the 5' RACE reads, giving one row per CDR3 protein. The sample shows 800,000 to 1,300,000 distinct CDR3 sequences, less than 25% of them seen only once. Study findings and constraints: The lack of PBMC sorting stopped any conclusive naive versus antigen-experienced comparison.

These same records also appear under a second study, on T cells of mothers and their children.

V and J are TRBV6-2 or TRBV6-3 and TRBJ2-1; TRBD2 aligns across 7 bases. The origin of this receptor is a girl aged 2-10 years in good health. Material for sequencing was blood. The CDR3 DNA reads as TGTGCCAGCAGCCCCTGGGGCGGGGGAGCCTACAATGAGCAGTTCTTC. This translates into CASSPWGGGAYNEQFF.